These 16 T cell receptor beta chains originate from one sample sequenced in a study of CD8 T cells in Susac syndrome. After extraction with the RNeasy kit, roughly 0.5 to 1 ug of the RNA was reverse transcribed using random hexamers. TCRdb independently ran MiXCR on the immunoSEQ multiplex PCR reads; one entry per CDR3 protein. The table shows tens of thousands of distinct CDR3 sequences, with roughly 90% occurring only once. The sample taken for sequencing was CD8+ T cells from PBMCs. These TCRs come from a human donor with multiple sclerosis.

The rearrangement links TRBV4-3 to TRBJ2-1; 9 nucleotides agree with TRBD2. Losses at the gene ends were 3 bases for V and 15 bases for J; bases not matched to a gene: 18. Germline V gives CDR1 LGHNA, CDR2 YSLEER. CDR3 length: 16 residues. The CDR3 protein is CASSQEMGGLAFPPFF. CDR3 nucleotide sequence: TGCGCCAGCAGCCAGGAGATGGGGGGACTAGCCTTCCCACCGTTCTTC.

The genes are TRBV5-1 and TRBJ1-6; TRBD1 might be the D (5 bases). Trimming cost V 5 bases and J 10 bases, with 16 bases left between them. The CDR3 has 14 amino acids. In germline, CDR1 is SGHRS, CDR2 YFSETQ. CDR3 bases: TGCGCCAGCAGACTCCAGGGTAGGGGATCACCCCTCCACTTT. Residues: CASRLQGRGSPLHF.

The chain couples TRBV27 to TRBJ2-2; 9 nucleotides line up with TRBD2. The CDR3 extends over 16 amino acids. After removal of 7 bases from V and 4 bases from J, the junction contained 10 bases not matched to a gene. Germline V gene data show CDR1 as MNHEY and CDR2 as SMNVEV (reference sequence). In DNA form, the CDR3 reads TGTGCCAGCACCGGCGGGAGGGGGGCTACCACCGGGGAGCTGTTTTTT. Amino acids: CASTGGRGATTGELFF.

In its sample, this clonotype was seen once. This sequence joins TRBV27 and TRBJ2-1; 10 bases align to TRBD2. J lost 6 bases, V lost 5 bases, and 13 bases had no gene match. The germline CDR1 and CDR2 sequences are MNHEY and SMNVEV (reference sequence). This CDR3 has 17 amino acids. DNA of the CDR3: TGTGCCAGCAGTACTAAGGAGCGGGAGGGGGCCTTCAATGAGCAGTTCTTC. This translates into CASSTKEREGAFNEQFF.

In its sample, this clonotype was seen once. The V and J genes are TRBV3-1 and TRBJ2-3, with a possible D match to TRBD2 (6 bases). Germline CDR1 and CDR2: LGHDT and YNNKEL (reference sequence). The CDR3 is made up of 16 amino acids. Trimming cost V 1 base and J 2 bases, with 13 bases left between them. As DNA, the CDR3 is TGTGCCAGCAGCCAAGGGTTGGGGGGAGCCACAGATACGCAGTATTTT. Protein product: CASSQGLGGATDTQYF.

The V and J genes are TRBV9 and TRBJ2-5; TRBD2 matches 7 bases. The CDR3 length is 14 residues. Germline CDR1 is SGDLS and CDR2 is YYNGEE. J was trimmed by 7 bases and V by 4 bases; bases with no gene match: 10. The CDR3 sequence is CASSSRDYPRTQYF. CDR3 coding DNA: TGTGCCAGCAGCTCTCGGGACTACCCTAGGACCCAGTACTTC.

The chain recombines TRBV6-2 or TRBV6-3 with TRBJ2-7; 13 bases agree with TRBD2. The CDR3 extends over 17 amino acids. CDR1 and CDR2 from the germline V gene are MNHEY and SVGEGT. Germline trimming cut 7 bases from V and 0 bases from J; bases unmatched to any gene: 9. The CDR3 bases are TGTGCCAGCACTCGGACTAGCGGGGGTCTCGCCTCCTACGAGCAGTACTTC. It codes for CASTRTSGGLASYEQYF.

The count of this clonotype is one. The chain carries TRBV7-6 and TRBJ2-1; TRBD2 matches 7 bases. The V gene's germline CDR1 is SGHVS and CDR2 FNYEAQ. The V and J ends lost 5 bases and 5 bases, in that order; junction bases with no gene match: 12. CDR3 length: 16 residues. CDR3 amino acids: CASSKLGGSSDNEQFF. The CDR3, as DNA: TGTGCCAGCAGCAAGCTCGGCGGGAGCTCAGACAATGAGCAGTTCTTC.

The chain employs TRBV12-3 or TRBV12-4 and TRBJ2-1; D is perhaps TRBD2 (5 bases). The CDR3 extends over 16 amino acids. Deletions cut 5 bases from V and 5 bases from J, with 19 bases between. The CDR3 DNA reads as TGTGCCAGCAGTCCACCCTCGCTAGCCGTAAACAATGAGCAGTTCTTC. Residues: CASSPPSLAVNNEQFF.

Here the CDR3 DNA reads TGTGCCAGCAGCTTAGGCCCCGGATCCAAAAACATTCAGTACTTC. Protein product: CASSLGPGSKNIQYF. The rearrangement uses TRBV7-3 and TRBJ2-4; D is unclear. The CDR3 extends over 15 amino acids. In germline, CDR1 is SGHTA, CDR2 FQGTGA. Trimming stripped 2 bases from V and 2 bases from J, with 10 bases between.

The chain links TRBV5-4 to TRBJ2-7; D ambiguous. The germline V and J ends were trimmed by 0 bases and 6 bases, with 13 bases remaining between them. The CDR3 runs 14 residues. Germline V gene lookup returns CDR1 SGHNT and CDR2 YYREEE (reference sequence). The CDR3 nucleotides read TGTGCCAGCAGCTTGGGATGGGATCAGTCCGAGCAGTACTTC. Its protein product is CASSLGWDQSEQYF.

The chain combines TRBV30 with TRBJ1-2; TRBD1 agrees at 7 bases. Germline V gene sequence: CDR1 GTSNPN, CDR2 SVGIG (reference sequence). The J segment lost 2 bases and the V segment lost 0 bases, leaving 9 bases of the junction unmatched. The CDR3 loop spans 16 amino acids. CDR3 loop: CAWSVSQTGWNYGYTF. In DNA, the CDR3 is TGTGCCTGGAGTGTCTCCCAGACAGGGTGGAACTATGGCTACACCTTC.

This rearrangement joins TRBV28 to TRBJ1-1; D not certain. The CDR3 runs 15 residues. Trimming shortened V by 0 bases and J by 9 bases, and 17 bases separated the two germline ends. Germline loops: CDR1 MDHEN, CDR2 SYDVKM. CDR3 region: CASSLWESGGQKAFF. The CDR3 DNA reads TGTGCCAGCAGTTTATGGGAGTCGGGAGGGCAAAAAGCTTTCTTT.

The chain has TRBV2 and TRBJ2-1; TRBD1 agrees at 9 bases. V lost 7 bases, J lost 2 bases, and 6 bases stayed unmatched. The germline V gene has CDR1 SNHLY and CDR2 FYNNEI. The CDR3 has 15 residues. The CDR3 DNA follows: TGTGCCAGCACCACAGGGGGCCTCACCTACAATGAGCAGTTCTTC. Protein sequence: CASTTGGLTYNEQFF.

V is TRBV14 and J is TRBJ2-7; 7 bases match TRBD1. V was clipped by 0 bases and J by 3 bases; unmatched bases: 5. The germline CDR1 and CDR2 sequences are SGHDN and FVKESK. The CDR3 is made up of 15 amino acids. The CDR3 bases are TGTGCCAGCAGCCAAGATTACAGGGGAGTCTACGAGCAGTACTTC. Protein sequence: CASSQDYRGVYEQYF.

The rearrangement uses TRBV19 and TRBJ2-2; TRBD2 might be the D (5 bases). The CDR3 is 14 amino acids. Trimming pared 9 bases from V and 6 bases from J, leaving 17 bases between. Germline V gene lookup returns CDR1 LNHDA and CDR2 SQIVND (reference sequence). The CDR3 protein is CASTGEFESGELFF. The CDR3 region has the DNA TGTGCCAGCACCGGGGAGTTTGAGTCCGGGGAGCTGTTTTTT.